This T cell receptor (beta chain) was identified in a study of blood T cell repertoires in COVID-19. Background on the study: Sources were T cells, B-cell-depleted T cells, or PBMCs; the material itself was cDNA or gDNA.

Measured with immunoSEQ multiplex PCR; TCRdb has only the in-frame clones, and not every one. This table holds nearly 300,000 clones, about 91% found once. Germline CDR1 is LGHDT and CDR2 is YNNKEL (reference sequence). The CDR3 is 15 amino acids. V was trimmed by 4 bases and J by 1 base, leaving 13 bases between them. J is TRBJ1-1 and V is TRBV3-1 (or the pseudogene TRBV3-2); tentative D call: TRBD1 (5 bases). The sample comprised peripheral blood. The receptor comes from a woman aged 25-40 years who had recovered from COVID-19. The CDR3 here is CASSLIGGGNTEAFF. The CDR3 DNA reads as TGTGCCAGCAGCCTCATTGGCGGGGGGAACACTGAAGCTTTCTTT.